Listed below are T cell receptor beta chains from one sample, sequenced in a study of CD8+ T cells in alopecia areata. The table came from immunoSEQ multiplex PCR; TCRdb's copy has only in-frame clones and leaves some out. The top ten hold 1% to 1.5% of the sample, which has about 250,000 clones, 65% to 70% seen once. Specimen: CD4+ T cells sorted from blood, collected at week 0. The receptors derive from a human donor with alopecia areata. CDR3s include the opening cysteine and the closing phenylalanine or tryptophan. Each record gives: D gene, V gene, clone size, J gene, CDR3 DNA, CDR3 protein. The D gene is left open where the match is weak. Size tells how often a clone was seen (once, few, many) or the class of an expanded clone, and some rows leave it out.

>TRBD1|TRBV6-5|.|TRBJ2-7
TGTGCCAGCAGTCCTCGGACAGGTCTCGGGAAGCAGTACTTC
CASSPRTGLGKQYF
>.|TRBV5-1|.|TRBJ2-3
TGCGCCAGCAGCCAGCGGGCAGATACGCAGTATTTT
CASSQRADTQYF
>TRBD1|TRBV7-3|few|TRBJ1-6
TGTGCCAGCAGCTTAGGGACAGAGAATTCACCCCTCCACTTT
CASSLGTENSPLHF
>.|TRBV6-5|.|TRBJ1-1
TGTGCCAGCAGCCCAGGCCCTAAGAGCGAAGCTTTCTTT
CASSPGPKSEAFF
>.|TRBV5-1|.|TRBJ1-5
TGCGCCAGCGCGCGGCAGAGCAATCAGCCCCAGCATTTT
CASARQSNQPQHF
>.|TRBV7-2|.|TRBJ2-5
TGTGCCAGCAGCTCGAAACAGATCCGAGAGACCCAGTACTTC
CASSSKQIRETQYF
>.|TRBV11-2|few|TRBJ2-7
TGTGCCAGCATGCAGTTAGGGTTGATCGAGCAGTACTTC
CASMQLGLIEQYF
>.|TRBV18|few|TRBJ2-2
TGTGCCAGCTCATCCGTTTCGAACAGGGGAGGCAAGAACACCGGGGAGCTGTTTTTT
CASSSVSNRGGKNTGELFF
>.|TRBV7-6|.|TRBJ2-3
TGTGCCAGCAGTAACAGGGCCGATACGCAGTATTTT
CASSNRADTQYF
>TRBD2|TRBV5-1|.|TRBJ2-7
TGCGCCAGCAGACCGGGGGGAGCCTACTCCTACGAGCAGTACTTC
CASRPGGAYSYEQYF
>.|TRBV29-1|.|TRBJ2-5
TGCAGCGTTGAAGACGGGGGTATCGAGACCCAGTACTTC
CSVEDGGIETQYF
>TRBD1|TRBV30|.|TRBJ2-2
TGTGCCTGGAGTGGCGGACAGGTGGCCGGGGAGCTGTTTTTT
CAWSGGQVAGELFF
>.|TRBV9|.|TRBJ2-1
TGTGCCAGCAGCGCCACTCCCACAGGGCCCGAGCAGTTCTTC
CASSATPTGPEQFF
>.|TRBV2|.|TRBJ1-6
TGTGCCAGCAGTGGTAGTAATTCACCCCTCCACTTT
CASSGSNSPLHF
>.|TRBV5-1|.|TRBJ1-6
TGCGCCAGCAGCCCGAGATCCAGCTCCTATAATTCACCCCTCCACTTT
CASSPRSSSYNSPLHF
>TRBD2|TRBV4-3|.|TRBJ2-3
TGCGCCAGCAGCCGTAGCGGGGACGACACAGATACGCAGTATTTT
CASSRSGDDTDTQYF
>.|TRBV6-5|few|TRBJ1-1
TGTGCCAGCATAGCTACGGGGGACACTGAAGCTTTCTTT
CASIATGDTEAFF
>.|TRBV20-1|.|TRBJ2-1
TGCAGTGCTAGAAGGTCGGATGGAAAGTTCTTC
CSARRSDGKFF
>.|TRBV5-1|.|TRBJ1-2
TGCGCCAGCAGGGCAGACCGTAACTATGGCTACACCTTC
CASRADRNYGYTF
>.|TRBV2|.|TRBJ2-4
TGTGCCAGCAGTGCCCCTTCCAGGGTCACGGGCGAGTACTTC
CASSAPSRVTGEYF
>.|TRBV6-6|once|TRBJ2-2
TGTGCCAGCAGAGGGGGTACCGGGGAGCTGTTTTTT
CASRGGTGELFF
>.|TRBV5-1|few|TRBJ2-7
TGCGCCAGCAGCGAAGTCCCCAACTGGGGCGACGAGCAGTACTTC
CASSEVPNWGDEQYF
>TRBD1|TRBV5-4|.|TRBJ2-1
TGTGCCAGCAGCTTGGCCCGGGACAGGGACTACAATGAGCAGTTCTTC
CASSLARDRDYNEQFF
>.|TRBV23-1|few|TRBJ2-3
TGCGCCAGCAGAAGAGACGGGTTGAGAGATACGCAGTATTTT
CASRRDGLRDTQYF
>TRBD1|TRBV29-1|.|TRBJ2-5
TGCAGCGCTCATGACAGGGGGGAGACCCAGTACTTC
CSAHDRGETQYF
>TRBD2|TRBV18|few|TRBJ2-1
TGTGCCAGCTCAGACTACGGGGGGGCCTACAATGAGCAGTTCTTC
CASSDYGGAYNEQFF
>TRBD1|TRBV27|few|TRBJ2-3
TGTGCCAGCAGTCCGGGACAGGGCACAGATACGCAGTATTTT
CASSPGQGTDTQYF
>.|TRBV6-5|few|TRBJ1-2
TGTGCCAGCAGGGAAGCGCCGGGGTATGGCTACACCTTC
CASREAPGYGYTF
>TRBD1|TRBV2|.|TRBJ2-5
TGTGCCAGCAGATCGGACAGGGTGGGTCAAGAGACCCAGTACTTC
CASRSDRVGQETQYF
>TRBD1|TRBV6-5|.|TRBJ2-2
TGTGCCAGCAGTAGGACAGGGATAAACACCGGGGAGCTGTTTTTT
CASSRTGINTGELFF
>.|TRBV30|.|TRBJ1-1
TGTGCCTGGAGCGACGGGGGGTCTTTCTTT
CAWSDGGSFF
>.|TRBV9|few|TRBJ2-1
TGTGCCAGCAGCCCCCAGACAGACGAGACCTACAATGAGCAGTTCTTC
CASSPQTDETYNEQFF
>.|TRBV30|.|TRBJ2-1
TGTGCCTGGACGAATGGGCATCTGCTAGTGGGTAATGAGCAGTTCTTC
CAWTNGHLLVGNEQFF
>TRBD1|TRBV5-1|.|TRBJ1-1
TGCGCCAGCAGCTTTTTTGGGACAGGGACGAACACTGAAGCTTTCTTT
CASSFFGTGTNTEAFF
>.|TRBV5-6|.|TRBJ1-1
TGTGCCAGCAGCTTGGCCGGTCGGGGTTGGTCTGAAGCTTTCTTT
CASSLAGRGWSEAFF
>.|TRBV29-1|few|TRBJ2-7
TGCAGCGTCAAAGCAGGGGTGGGCTACGAGCAGTACTTC
CSVKAGVGYEQYF
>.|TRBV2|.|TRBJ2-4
TGTGCCAGCAGTGGGACCGGAGGCATTCAGTACTTC
CASSGTGGIQYF
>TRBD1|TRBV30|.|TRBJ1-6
TGTGCCTGGAGCAGACAGGGAGGTTCACCCCTCCACTTT
CAWSRQGGSPLHF
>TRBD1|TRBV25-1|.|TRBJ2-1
TGTGCCAGCAGTGGGCCCCCCGGGACAGGGGCCTACAATGAGCAGTTCTTC
CASSGPPGTGAYNEQFF
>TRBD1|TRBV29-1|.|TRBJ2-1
TGCAGCGTTGAAGTCGGGACAGGGTACAATGAGCAGTTCTTC
CSVEVGTGYNEQFF
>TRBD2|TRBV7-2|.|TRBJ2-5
TGTGCCAGCAGCTTTACAGCGGGGAATGGGGAGACCCAGTACTTC
CASSFTAGNGETQYF
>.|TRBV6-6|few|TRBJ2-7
TGTGCCAGCATGAGCACCTACGAGCAGTACTTC
CASMSTYEQYF
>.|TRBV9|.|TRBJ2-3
TGTGCCAGCAGCGTAGGGGCGGGTGGGGCGCAGTATTTT
CASSVGAGGAQYF
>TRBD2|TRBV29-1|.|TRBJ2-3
TGCAGCGGTGCCGGGGGGGCGACAGATACGCAGTATTTT
CSGAGGATDTQYF
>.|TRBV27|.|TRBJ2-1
TGTGCCAGCAGTTTGAGGGGACGGGTGCGGGACACCTACAATGAGCAGTTCTTC
CASSLRGRVRDTYNEQFF
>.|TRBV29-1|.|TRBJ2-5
TGCAGCGTTGTCCCCGGGTACCAAGAGACCCAGTACTTC
CSVVPGYQETQYF
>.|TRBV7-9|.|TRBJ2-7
TGTGCCAGCAGCCACCGGGGTGGGGACGAGCAGTACTTC
CASSHRGGDEQYF
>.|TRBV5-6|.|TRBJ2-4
TGTGCCAGCAGCTTGGCCCCGTCGATGGTCATTCAGTACTTC
CASSLAPSMVIQYF
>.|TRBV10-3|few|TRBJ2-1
TGTGCCAGTCTAGACAGGCGCAATGAGCAGTTCTTC
CASLDRRNEQFF
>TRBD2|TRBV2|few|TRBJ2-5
TGTGCCAGCAAGAGCGGGGACCCTGAGACCCAGTACTTC
CASKSGDPETQYF
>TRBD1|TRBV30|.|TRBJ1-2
TGTGCCTGGAGCCCGACAGGGACATATGGCTACACCTTC
CAWSPTGTYGYTF
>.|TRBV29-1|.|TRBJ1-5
TGCAGCGTTCGCCTTAGTGGCAATCAGCCCCAGCATTTT
CSVRLSGNQPQHF
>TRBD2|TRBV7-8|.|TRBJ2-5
TGTGCCAGCAGCTGGGGGACTAGCGGGCTGCCTGGGGCCCAGTACTTC
CASSWGTSGLPGAQYF
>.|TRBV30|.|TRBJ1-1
TGTGCCTGGGATCGGGCTGGGAACACTGAAGCTTTCTTT
CAWDRAGNTEAFF